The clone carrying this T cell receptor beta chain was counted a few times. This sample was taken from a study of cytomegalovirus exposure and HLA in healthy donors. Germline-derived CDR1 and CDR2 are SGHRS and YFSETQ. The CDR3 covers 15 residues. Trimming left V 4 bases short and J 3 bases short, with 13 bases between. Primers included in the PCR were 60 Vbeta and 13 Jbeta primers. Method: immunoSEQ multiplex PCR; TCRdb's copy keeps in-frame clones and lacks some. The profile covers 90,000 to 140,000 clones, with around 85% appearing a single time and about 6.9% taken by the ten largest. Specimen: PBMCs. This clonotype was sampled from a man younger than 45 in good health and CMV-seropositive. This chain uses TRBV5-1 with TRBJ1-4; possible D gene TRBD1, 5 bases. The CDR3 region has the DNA TGCGCCAGCAGCCTCCAGGGTACAGCTAATGAAAAACTGTTTTTT. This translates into CASSLQGTANEKLFF.